This T cell receptor (beta chain) was retrieved from a study of blood T cell repertoires in COVID-19. In the study overall: PBMCs, B-cell-depleted T cells, or T cells provided the cDNA or gDNA that made up the material.

In the study's own analysis: Quantification of nucleated cells was approximated via reference gene primer amplification. Data came from immunoSEQ multiplex PCR; TCRdb stores just in-frame clones and leaves some out. The V and J calls and clone size are taken from that table; D and trimming were inferred from the DNA. This table has some 240,000 clones, roughly four fifths appearing once. Per the germline V gene, CDR1 is SGDLS and CDR2 is YYNGEE. This CDR3 is built from 17 residues. The V segment lost 3 bases and the J segment 7 bases; nucleotides outside the gene matches: 16. This chain connects TRBV9 to TRBJ2-1, with TRBD1 matching 7 bases. Specimen: peripheral blood. This sequence originates from a woman in her sixties or seventies with active or convalescent COVID-19. The CDR3 nucleotides read TGTGCCAGCAGCGCATCAAAGGGGGCGTGGGGTTTTAATGAGCAGTTCTTC. Amino acids: CASSASKGAWGFNEQFF.